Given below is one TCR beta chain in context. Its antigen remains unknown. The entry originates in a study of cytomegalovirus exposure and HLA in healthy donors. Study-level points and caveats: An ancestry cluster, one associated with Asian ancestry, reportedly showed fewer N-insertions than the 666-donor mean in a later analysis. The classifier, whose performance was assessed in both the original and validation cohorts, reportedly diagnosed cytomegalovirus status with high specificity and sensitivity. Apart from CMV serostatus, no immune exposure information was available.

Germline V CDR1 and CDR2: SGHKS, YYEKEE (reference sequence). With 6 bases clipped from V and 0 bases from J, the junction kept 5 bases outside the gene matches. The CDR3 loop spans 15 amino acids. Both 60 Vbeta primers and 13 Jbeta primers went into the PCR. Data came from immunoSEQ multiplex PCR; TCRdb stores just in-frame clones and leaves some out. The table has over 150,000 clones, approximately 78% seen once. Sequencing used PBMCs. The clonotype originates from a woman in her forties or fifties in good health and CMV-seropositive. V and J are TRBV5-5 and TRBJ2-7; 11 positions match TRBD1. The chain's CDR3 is CASTLDRGPSYEQYF. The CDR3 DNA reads TGTGCCAGCACTTTGGACAGGGGGCCCTCCTACGAGCAGTACTTC.